The rows below give T cell receptor beta chains drawn from one sample of a study of T-cell memory formation after mild COVID-19. TCRdb independently ran MiXCR on the 5' RACE reads; one entry per CDR3 protein. The sample lists 350,000 to 500,000 distinct CDR3 sequences, less than 25% occurring once. Sample: PBMCs or a T cell subset sorted from them (not recorded which). Every receptor here comes from an adult woman who had mild COVID-19 (a few samples of this study predate the infection). Cell type and time point are not known. Each CDR3 is given with its conserved first and last residue. A D gene is named only where the DNA matches it firmly. The size entry is marked missing in some rows and otherwise reads once, few, many or a size class.

TRBD1 TRBJ2-1 TRBV24-1 - TGTGCCACCAGTGACGCGACAGGGGTTAATGAGCAGTTCTTC CATSDATGVNEQFF
TRBD1 TRBJ1-2 TRBV7-8 - TGTGCCAGCAAATTAGGGGGCGGCTACACCTTC CASKLGGGYTF
- TRBJ2-1 TRBV7-2 - TGTGCCAGCAGCTGGGTCGGGACAGCTAGCGGCAATGAGCAGTTCTTC CASSWVGTASGNEQFF
TRBD2 TRBJ2-1 TRBV5-6 - TGTGCCAGCAGCTTGAGGGCGGGAGCGGATGAGCAGTTCTTC CASSLRAGADEQFF
TRBD2 TRBJ2-3 TRBV24-1 few TGTGCCACCAGTGATCGTGCCGTGGTCAGCGGGGGGGCCGCAGGCACAGATACGCAGTATTTT CATSDRAVVSGGAAGTDTQYF
TRBD2 TRBJ2-2 TRBV6-1 - TGTGCCAGCAGACACAGGCTCCTCCTCAGGCTAGCGGGAGGGATGAACACCGGGGAGCTGTTTTTT CASRHRLLLRLAGGMNTGELFF
TRBD2 TRBJ2-5 TRBV6-5 few TGTGCCAGCAGTCCCCTCCCCGGGACTAGGCAAGAGACCCAGTACTTC CASSPLPGTRQETQYF
- TRBJ1-1 TRBV7-3 few TGTGCCAGCAGCCCCGGCGGCGGTGGGGAAGCTTTCTTT CASSPGGGGEAFF
- TRBJ2-1 TRBV28 - TGTGCCAGCAGACCATTGACCCTTCCCAAAACGGATGAGCAGTTCTTC CASRPLTLPKTDEQFF
TRBD1 TRBJ1-1 TRBV7-9 - TGTGCCAGCAGACCAGACAGGGCCGGGAACACTGAAGCTTTCTTT CASRPDRAGNTEAFF
TRBD1 TRBJ2-7 TRBV19 - TGTGCCAGTAGTCCGGAAGGACAGGGGAGGGCCTACGAGCAGTACTTC CASSPEGQGRAYEQYF
TRBD2 TRBJ2-1 TRBV5-1 few TGCGCCAGCAGCTTGGCACTAGCGGGAGTCGGAGAGCAGTTCTTC CASSLALAGVGEQFF
- TRBJ2-7 TRBV12-3/TRBV12-4 many TGTGCCAGCAGTGCGGGACCGCGGTCCGAGCAGTACTTC CASSAGPRSEQYF
- TRBJ1-5 TRBV12-3/TRBV12-4 - TGTGCCAGCAGAGGGACCGCGAACAATCAGCCCCAGCATTTT CASRGTANNQPQHF
TRBD2 TRBJ2-7 TRBV20-1 few TGCAGTGCTAGTGGGACTAGCGGGGGGTACGAGCAGTACTTC CSASGTSGGYEQYF
- TRBJ2-1 TRBV7-9 many TGTGCCAGCAGCTTAGGGTACAATGAGCAGTTCTTC CASSLGYNEQFF
TRBD2 TRBJ2-7 TRBV5-1 - TGCGCCAGCAGCTTGTCGCGGGAGAGGCCCTACGAGCAGTACTTC CASSLSRERPYEQYF
- TRBJ1-2 TRBV7-8 few TGTGCCAGCAGCTCCTCGACTTGGACTTCGGGCTACACCTTC CASSSSTWTSGYTF
TRBD1 TRBJ1-1 TRBV5-4 many TGTGCCAGCAGCAGGACAGGGGTGGCTGAAGCTTTCTTT CASSRTGVAEAFF
- TRBJ2-7 TRBV4-1 few TGCGCCAGCAGCCAAGATCAGGGTCTAGGAAACGAGCAGTACTTC CASSQDQGLGNEQYF
- TRBJ2-5 TRBV24-1 few TGTGCCACCAGTGAACCCAGGGCAGGAGTCAACCAAGAGACCCAGTACTTC CATSEPRAGVNQETQYF
- TRBJ2-3 TRBV4-3 - TGCGCCAGCAGCCAGGTGGACAGAGGCGGCACAGATACGCAGTATTTT CASSQVDRGGTDTQYF
TRBD2 TRBJ2-3 TRBV20-1 few TGCAGTGCCAGAATGGGCGGGAGTACAGATACGCAGTATTTT CSARMGGSTDTQYF
- TRBJ1-6 TRBV9 - TGTGCCAGCAGCGTAGCCGATTATAATTCACCCCTCCACTTT CASSVADYNSPLHF
TRBD2 TRBJ2-7 TRBV7-2 few TGTGCCAGCAGCTGGGGAGGGACTAGGTCCCACGAGCAGTACTTC CASSWGGTRSHEQYF
- TRBJ1-5 TRBV5-1 few TGCGCCAGCAGCCCCGACAAGGGTAACCAGCCCCAGCATTTT CASSPDKGNQPQHF
TRBD2 TRBJ2-3 TRBV7-3 few TGTGCCAGCAGCGAGGGACTAGCGGGAGTGTTGACAGATACGCAGTATTTT CASSEGLAGVLTDTQYF
- TRBJ2-3 TRBV30 few TGTGCCTGGAGTGTACTCGGGTGGGATACGCAGTATTTT CAWSVLGWDTQYF
TRBD1 TRBJ1-1 TRBV6-6 - TGTGCCAGCAGTTACCCCGGCAGGGGGCCACAGGAAGCTTTCTTT CASSYPGRGPQEAFF
TRBD2 TRBJ2-1 TRBV7-8 - TGTGCCAGCAGCTTAGAGCTAGCGGGAGGTTTAAGGAATGAGCAGTTCTTC CASSLELAGGLRNEQFF
- TRBJ2-7 TRBV6-6 many TGTGCCAGCTCCCCCTCCGCTCAGAAGCAGTACTTC CASSPSAQKQYF
TRBD2 TRBJ2-3 TRBV13 - TGTGCCAGCAGCTATATAAGCGGGAGAGCAGATACGCAGTATTTT CASSYISGRADTQYF
TRBD1 TRBJ1-1 TRBV7-9 few TGTGCCAGCAGCCTTAGTGGGGGACAGGCTGAAGCTTTCTTT CASSLSGGQAEAFF
- TRBJ1-1 TRBV4-1 - TGCGCCAGCAGCCAAGATGGGGGGAGGGGGAACACTGAAGCTTTCTTT CASSQDGGRGNTEAFF
- TRBJ2-2 TRBV7-2 few TGTGCCAGCAGCGTAGCCGCGACCCAAAGGTCCGGGGAGCTGTTTTTT CASSVAATQRSGELFF
- TRBJ2-7 TRBV20-1 once TGCAGTGCAAGAACAGGGCAAAGCTCCTACGAGCAGTACTTC CSARTGQSSYEQYF
TRBD1 TRBJ1-1 TRBV29-1 - TGCAGCGTTGCAACCCGGACAGGATGGAACACTGAAGCTTTCTTT CSVATRTGWNTEAFF
- TRBJ2-1 TRBV4-1 - TGCGCCAGCAGCCAAGACGGGGCTGAGCAGTTCTTC CASSQDGAEQFF
- TRBJ1-5 TRBV3-1 - TGTGCCAGCAGCCAAGCGGTCAGCAATCAGCCCCAGCATTTT CASSQAVSNQPQHF
TRBD2 TRBJ2-7 TRBV20-1 - TGCAGTGCTGATAGCGGGAGTACCTCCTACGAGCAGTACTTC CSADSGSTSYEQYF
TRBD2 TRBJ2-7 TRBV5-1 few TGCGCCAGCAGATTTAGCGGGAGGGGTGACGAGCAGTACTTC CASRFSGRGDEQYF
- TRBJ1-1 TRBV5-1 - TGCGCCAGCAGCTGGGGCGGGGGCTCGGAAGCTTTCTTT CASSWGGGSEAFF
TRBD1 TRBJ1-2 TRBV12-3/TRBV12-4 few TGTGCCAGCAGTCTAGGACCACAGGGGGCTACGGGCGGCTACACCTTC CASSLGPQGATGGYTF
- TRBJ2-5 TRBV9 few TGTGCCAGCAGCGTTAGGGCAGGGGAAGAGACCCAGTACTTC CASSVRAGEETQYF
TRBD2 TRBJ2-1 TRBV7-3 few TGTGCCAGCAGCTGGACTAGCGGGAGTGATGAGCAGTTCTTC CASSWTSGSDEQFF
- TRBJ1-1 TRBV9 few TGTGCCAGCAGCGTAGGGGGTCTACAGAACACTGAAGCTTTCTTT CASSVGGLQNTEAFF
- TRBJ1-1 TRBV2 - TGTGCCAGCAGTGCCAGGGTACTTGAAGCTTTCTTT CASSARVLEAFF
- TRBJ2-5 TRBV2 - TGTGCCAGCAGAGAAGATCCAGGGGGGGAGACCCAGTACTTC CASREDPGGETQYF
- TRBJ2-5 TRBV7-9 few TGTGCCAGCAGCCTATCGAGTGTGGAGACCCAGTACTTC CASSLSSVETQYF
- TRBJ2-7 TRBV10-3 - TGTGCCATCAGTGAGGGGTTTACCTACGAGCAGTACTTC CAISEGFTYEQYF
TRBD2 TRBJ2-1 TRBV5-1 - TGCGCCAGCAGGGCAGCTAGCGGGGTTACACACAATGAGCAGTTCTTC CASRAASGVTHNEQFF
- TRBJ2-7 TRBV27 - TGTGCCAGCAGTCCGTGGACTACGAGCAGCGAGCAGTACTTC CASSPWTTSSEQYF
- TRBJ2-5 TRBV5-6 few TGTGCCAGCAGTTACCCGTGGGCGGGCGAGACCCAGTACTTC CASSYPWAGETQYF
TRBD1 TRBJ1-1 TRBV29-1 - TGCAGCGCCAGGACAGGGGGGGCCACTGAAGCTTTCTTT CSARTGGATEAFF
- TRBJ2-2 TRBV11-2 many TGTGCCAGCAGCAGATCCACCGGGGAGCTGTTTTTT CASSRSTGELFF
TRBD2 TRBJ2-7 TRBV18 few TGTGCCAGCTCACCACTTCCAGCGGGGGCAACCTACGAGCAGTACTTC CASSPLPAGATYEQYF
- TRBJ2-1 TRBV9 - TGTGCCAGCAGGTCCACAGTAGGGGCAGTCAATGAGCAGTTCTTC CASRSTVGAVNEQFF
TRBD1 TRBJ1-6 TRBV18 - TGTGCCAGCTCACGGGACAGAGATAATTCACCCCTCCACTTT CASSRDRDNSPLHF
- TRBJ1-6 TRBV20-1 - TGCAGTGCTAGAGTTCGCATCTCCTATAATTCACCCCTCCACTTT CSARVRISYNSPLHF